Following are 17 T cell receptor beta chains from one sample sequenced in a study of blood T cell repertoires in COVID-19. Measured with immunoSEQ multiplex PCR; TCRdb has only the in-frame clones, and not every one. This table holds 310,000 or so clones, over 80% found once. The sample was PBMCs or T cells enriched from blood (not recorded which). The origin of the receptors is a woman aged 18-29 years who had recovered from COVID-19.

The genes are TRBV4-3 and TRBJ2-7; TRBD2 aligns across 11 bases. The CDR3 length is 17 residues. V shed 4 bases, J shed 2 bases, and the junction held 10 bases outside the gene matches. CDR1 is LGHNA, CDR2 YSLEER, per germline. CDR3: CASSPEIGTSGAYEQYF. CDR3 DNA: TGCGCCAGCAGCCCCGAAATCGGGACTAGCGGAGCCTACGAGCAGTACTTC.

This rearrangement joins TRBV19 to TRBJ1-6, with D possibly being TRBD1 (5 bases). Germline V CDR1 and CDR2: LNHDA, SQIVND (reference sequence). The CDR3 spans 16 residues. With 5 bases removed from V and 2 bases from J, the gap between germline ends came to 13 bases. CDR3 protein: CASSLPGSAYNSPLHF. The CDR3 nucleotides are TGTGCCAGTAGTCTTCCAGGGTCAGCCTATAATTCACCCCTCCACTTT.

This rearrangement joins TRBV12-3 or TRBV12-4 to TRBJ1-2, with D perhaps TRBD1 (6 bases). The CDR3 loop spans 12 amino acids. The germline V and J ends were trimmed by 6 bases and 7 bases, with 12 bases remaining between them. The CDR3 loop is CASSRDIFGYTF. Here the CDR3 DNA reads TGTGCCAGCAGCCGGGACATCTTTGGCTACACCTTC.

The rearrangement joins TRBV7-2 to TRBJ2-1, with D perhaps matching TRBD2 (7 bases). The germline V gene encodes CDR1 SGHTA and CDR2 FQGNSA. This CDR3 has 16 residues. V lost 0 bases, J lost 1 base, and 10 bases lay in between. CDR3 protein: CASSLAGGRSYNEQFF. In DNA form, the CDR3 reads TGTGCCAGCAGCTTAGCGGGGGGGCGTTCCTACAATGAGCAGTTCTTC.

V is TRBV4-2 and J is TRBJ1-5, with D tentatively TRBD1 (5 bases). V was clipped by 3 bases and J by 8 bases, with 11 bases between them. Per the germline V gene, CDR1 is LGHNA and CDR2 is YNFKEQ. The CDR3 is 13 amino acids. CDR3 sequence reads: CASSQGGREPQHF. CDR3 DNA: TGTGCCAGCAGCCAGGGGGGACGGGAGCCCCAGCATTTT.

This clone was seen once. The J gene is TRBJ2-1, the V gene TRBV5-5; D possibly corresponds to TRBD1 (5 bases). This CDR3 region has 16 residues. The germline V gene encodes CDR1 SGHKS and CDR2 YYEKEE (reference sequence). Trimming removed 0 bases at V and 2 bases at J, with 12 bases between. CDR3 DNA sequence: TGTGCCAGCAGCTTGGCCTTGGACATCGCCTACAATGAGCAGTTCTTC. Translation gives CASSLALDIAYNEQFF.

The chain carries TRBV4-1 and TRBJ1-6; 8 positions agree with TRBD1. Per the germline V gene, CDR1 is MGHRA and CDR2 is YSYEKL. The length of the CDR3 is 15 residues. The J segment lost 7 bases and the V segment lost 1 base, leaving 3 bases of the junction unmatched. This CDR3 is CASSQADRENSPLHF. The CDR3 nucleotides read TGCGCCAGCAGCCAAGCGGACAGGGAAAATTCACCCCTCCACTTT.

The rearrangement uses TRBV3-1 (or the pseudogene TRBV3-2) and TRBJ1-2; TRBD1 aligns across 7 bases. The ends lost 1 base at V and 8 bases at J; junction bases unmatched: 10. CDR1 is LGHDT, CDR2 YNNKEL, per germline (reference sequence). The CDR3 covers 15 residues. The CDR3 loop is CASSQVRGPSGGYTF. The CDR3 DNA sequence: TGTGCCAGCAGCCAAGTGAGGGGGCCGTCGGGCGGCTACACCTTC.

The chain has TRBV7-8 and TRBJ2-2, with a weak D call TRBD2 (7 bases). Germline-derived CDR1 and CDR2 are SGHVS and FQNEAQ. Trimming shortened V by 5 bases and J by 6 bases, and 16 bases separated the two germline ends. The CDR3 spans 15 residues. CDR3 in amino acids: CASSLLGGRAGELFF. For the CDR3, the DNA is TGTGCCAGCAGCCTGCTGGGGGGGCGAGCCGGGGAGCTGTTTTTT. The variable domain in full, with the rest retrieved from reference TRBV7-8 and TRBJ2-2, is GAGVSQSPRYKVAKRGQDVALRCDPISGHVSLFWYQQALGQGPEFLTYFQNEAQLDKSGLPSDRFFAERPEGSVSTLKIQRTQQEDSAVYLCASSLLGGRAGELFFGEGSRLTVL.

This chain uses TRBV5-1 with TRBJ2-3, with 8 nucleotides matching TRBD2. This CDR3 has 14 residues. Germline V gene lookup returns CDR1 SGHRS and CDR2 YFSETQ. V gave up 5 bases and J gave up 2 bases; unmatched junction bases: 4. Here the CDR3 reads CASRDSGNTDTQYF. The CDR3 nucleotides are TGCGCCAGCAGAGATAGCGGGAACACAGATACGCAGTATTTT.

CDR3 amino acids: CATGGGRGEAFF. The CDR3 coding sequence is TGTGCCACCGGAGGGGGCCGGGGTGAAGCTTTCTTT. The rearrangement links TRBV24-1 to TRBJ1-1; TRBD1 agrees at 7 bases. The CDR3 spans 12 residues. Trimming took 9 bases from V and 7 from J; bases not matched to a gene: 7. CDR1 KGHDR and CDR2 SFDVKD come from the germline V gene.

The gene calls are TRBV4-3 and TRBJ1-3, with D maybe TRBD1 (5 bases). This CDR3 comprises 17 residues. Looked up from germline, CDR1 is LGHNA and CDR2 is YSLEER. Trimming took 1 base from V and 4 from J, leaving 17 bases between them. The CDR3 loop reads CASSQGQGYGSGNTIYF. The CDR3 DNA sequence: TGCGCCAGCAGCCAAGGCCAGGGATATGGATCAGGAAACACCATATATTTT.

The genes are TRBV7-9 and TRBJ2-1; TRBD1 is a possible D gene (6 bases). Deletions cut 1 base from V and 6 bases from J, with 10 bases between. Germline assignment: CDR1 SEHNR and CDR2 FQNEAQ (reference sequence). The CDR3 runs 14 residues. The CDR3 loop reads CASSLGNRVNEQFF. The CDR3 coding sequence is TGTGCCAGCAGCTTAGGTAACAGGGTCAATGAGCAGTTCTTC.

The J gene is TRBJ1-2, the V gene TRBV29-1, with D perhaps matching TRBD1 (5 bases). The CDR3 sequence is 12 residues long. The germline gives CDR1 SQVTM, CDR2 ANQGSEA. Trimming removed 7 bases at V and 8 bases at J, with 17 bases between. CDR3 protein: CSAEIKTDGYTF. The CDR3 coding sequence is TGCAGCGCCGAGATAAAGACAGACGGCTACACCTTC. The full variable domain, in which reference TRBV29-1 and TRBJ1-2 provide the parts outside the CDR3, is SAVISQKPSRDICQRGTSLTIQCQVDSQVTMMFWYRQQPGQSLTLIATANQGSEATYESGFVIDKFPISRPNLTFSTLTVSNMSPEDSSIYLCSAEIKTDGYTFGSGTRLTVV.

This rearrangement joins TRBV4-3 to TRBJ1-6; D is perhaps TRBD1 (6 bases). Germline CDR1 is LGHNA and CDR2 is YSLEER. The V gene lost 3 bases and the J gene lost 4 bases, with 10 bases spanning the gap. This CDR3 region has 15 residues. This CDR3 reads CASSQTRGYNSPLHF. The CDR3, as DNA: TGCGCCAGCAGCCAGACCAGGGGATATAATTCACCCCTCCACTTT.

CDR3 coding DNA: TGTGCCAGCAGGATAAGCCCCGGGACAGGGGGCACAGATACGCAGTATTTT. Protein product: CASRISPGTGGTDTQYF. The chain has TRBV28 and TRBJ2-3; 10 bases are a match to TRBD1. The germline gives CDR1 MDHEN, CDR2 SYDVKM. The ends lost 6 bases at V and 1 base at J; junction bases unmatched: 10. The CDR3 sequence is 17 residues long.

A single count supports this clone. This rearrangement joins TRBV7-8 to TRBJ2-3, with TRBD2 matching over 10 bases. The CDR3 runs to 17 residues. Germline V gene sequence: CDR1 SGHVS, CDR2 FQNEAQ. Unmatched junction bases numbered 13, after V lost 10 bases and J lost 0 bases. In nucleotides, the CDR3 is TGTGCCATCCTCGGGCTAGCGGGGGACTCTAGCACAGATACGCAGTATTTT. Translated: CAILGLAGDSSTDTQYF.